A selection of T cell receptor beta chains follows, all from one sample in a study of post-analysis software for immune sequencing data. TCRdb re-analysed the PCR reads in MiXCR, keeping a single row per CDR3 protein. The data show approximately 730,000 distinct CDR3 sequences, with 25% to 30% seen just once and around 0.56% held by the top ten. The specimen was blood. These receptors all come from a girl aged 10-17 years with multiple sclerosis. CDR3s include the opening cysteine and the closing phenylalanine or tryptophan. Each record gives: clone size, CDR3 length, J gene, V gene, D gene, CDR3 DNA, CDR3 protein. A D gene is named only where the DNA matches it firmly. A row's size may be missing; if present it is once, few, many or a size class.

abundance: -
len: 18
j_gene: TRBJ1-2
v_gene: TRBV6-1
d_gene: TRBD1
CDR3nt: TGTGCCAGCAGCGCCAGCCCGGCTGGCAGGGGGGGAAACTATGGCTACACCTTC
CDR3aa: CASSASPAGRGGNYGYTF

abundance: many
len: 16
j_gene: TRBJ2-3
v_gene: TRBV7-2
d_gene: TRBD2
CDR3nt: TGTGCCAGCAGCTTACGTCTAGCGGGAGGCCGGGATACGCAGTATTTT
CDR3aa: CASSLRLAGGRDTQYF

abundance: -
len: 15
j_gene: TRBJ2-1
v_gene: TRBV7-2
d_gene: -
CDR3nt: TGTGACAGCAGCATGTGGAAAGCGGCGGGCAATGAGCAGTTCTTC
CDR3aa: CDSSMWKAAGNEQFF

abundance: few
len: 16
j_gene: TRBJ2-1
v_gene: TRBV6-1
d_gene: TRBD1
CDR3nt: TGTGCCAGCAGTGAACCGGACAGGGTTAACTACAATGAGCAGTTCTTC
CDR3aa: CASSEPDRVNYNEQFF

abundance: many
len: 14
j_gene: TRBJ2-5
v_gene: TRBV9
d_gene: -
CDR3nt: TGTGCCAGCAGCCCCACAGGACTGACAGAGACCCAGTACTTC
CDR3aa: CASSPTGLTETQYF

abundance: -
len: 17
j_gene: TRBJ1-2
v_gene: TRBV10-3
d_gene: -
CDR3nt: TGTGCCATCAGCGATGCCCCCCCCGTTGAGGGCGGCCATGGCTACACCTTC
CDR3aa: CAISDAPPVEGGHGYTF

abundance: few
len: 15
j_gene: TRBJ1-5
v_gene: TRBV5-1
d_gene: -
CDR3nt: TGCGCCAGCAGCTTGGGAGCAGGAAGCAATCAGCCCCAGCATTTT
CDR3aa: CASSLGAGSNQPQHF

abundance: -
len: 13
j_gene: TRBJ1-5
v_gene: TRBV4-1
d_gene: -
CDR3nt: TGCGCCAGCAGCCAATCAAAGAATCAGCCCCAGCATTTT
CDR3aa: CASSQSKNQPQHF

abundance: -
len: 15
j_gene: TRBJ2-3
v_gene: TRBV4-2
d_gene: -
CDR3nt: TGTGCCAGCAGCCAAGAAGCCGACAGCACAGATACGCAGTATTTT
CDR3aa: CASSQEADSTDTQYF

abundance: few
len: 18
j_gene: TRBJ1-6
v_gene: TRBV20-1
d_gene: -
CDR3nt: TGCAGTGCTGATGGACCCGGATCGCTAAGCTCCTATAATTCACCCCTCCACTTT
CDR3aa: CSADGPGSLSSYNSPLHF

abundance: -
len: 13
j_gene: TRBJ2-1
v_gene: TRBV12-5
d_gene: -
CDR3nt: TGTGCTAGTGGTTTGTCACAATACAATGAGCAGTTCTTC
CDR3aa: CASGLSQYNEQFF

abundance: -
len: 14
j_gene: TRBJ2-7
v_gene: TRBV10-3
d_gene: -
CDR3nt: TGTGCCATCAGTGAGAGGACGAGCTCGGGGGAGCAGTACTTC
CDR3aa: CAISERTSSGEQYF

abundance: few
len: 12
j_gene: TRBJ2-1
v_gene: TRBV20-1
d_gene: -
CDR3nt: TGCAGTGCCACCCCAGGATACAATGAGCAGTTCTTC
CDR3aa: CSATPGYNEQFF

abundance: -
len: 20
j_gene: TRBJ1-2
v_gene: TRBV7-9
d_gene: -
CDR3nt: TGTGCCAGCAGCTTAGAAAGGATAGGTGGCACCTACTACCTTAACTATGGCTACACCTTC
CDR3aa: CASSLERIGGTYYLNYGYTF

abundance: -
len: 16
j_gene: TRBJ2-3
v_gene: TRBV20-1
d_gene: TRBD2
CDR3nt: TGCAGTGCGGGAACACCACTAGCGGGGGACAGGGATACGCAGTATTTT
CDR3aa: CSAGTPLAGDRDTQYF

abundance: few
len: 14
j_gene: TRBJ2-1
v_gene: TRBV7-9
d_gene: -
CDR3nt: TGTGCCAGCAGTTCGGACTCTAGGAACGGGGAGCAGTTCTTC
CDR3aa: CASSSDSRNGEQFF

abundance: few
len: 15
j_gene: TRBJ1-1
v_gene: TRBV6-6
d_gene: -
CDR3nt: TGTGCCAGCAGTTACTCCGGGGGCCAGAACACTGAAGCTTTCTTT
CDR3aa: CASSYSGGQNTEAFF

abundance: -
len: 16
j_gene: TRBJ2-5
v_gene: TRBV7-2
d_gene: -
CDR3nt: TGTGCCAGCAGCTTAAAAGGCTCCCCGTTTGGAGGGACCCAGTACTTC
CDR3aa: CASSLKGSPFGGTQYF

abundance: few
len: 17
j_gene: TRBJ1-6
v_gene: TRBV21-1
d_gene: -
CDR3nt: TGTGCCAGCAGTCCTGGATGCGGGAGAGCCGGTAATTCACCCCTCCACTTT
CDR3aa: CASSPGCGRAGNSPLHF

abundance: -
len: 15
j_gene: TRBJ2-1
v_gene: TRBV20-1
d_gene: TRBD2
CDR3nt: TGCAGTGCGACGCCGGCTAGCGGGAGGTCTCATGAGCAGTTCTTC
CDR3aa: CSATPASGRSHEQFF

abundance: few
len: 16
j_gene: TRBJ2-1
v_gene: TRBV7-9
d_gene: -
CDR3nt: TGTGCCAGCAGCCAAACCGGGACGGGGGCTTACAATGAGCAGTTCTTC
CDR3aa: CASSQTGTGAYNEQFF

abundance: few
len: 12
j_gene: TRBJ2-3
v_gene: TRBV7-2
d_gene: -
CDR3nt: TGTGCCAGCAGCTTAAGTTGGGATACGCAGTATTTT
CDR3aa: CASSLSWDTQYF

abundance: once
len: 12
j_gene: TRBJ2-5
v_gene: TRBV7-9
d_gene: -
CDR3nt: TGTGCCAGCAGCGCCTGGAGCGGGTTGGCGTACTTC
CDR3aa: CASSAWSGLAYF

abundance: -
len: 13
j_gene: TRBJ2-7
v_gene: TRBV7-9
d_gene: -
CDR3nt: TGTGCCAGCAGCTTAGCGGAGAAGGAGGAGCAGTACTTC
CDR3aa: CASSLAEKEEQYF

abundance: few
len: 13
j_gene: TRBJ1-1
v_gene: TRBV12-5
d_gene: -
CDR3nt: TGTGCTAGTGGCCAGGGGACGAACACTGAAGCTTTCTTT
CDR3aa: CASGQGTNTEAFF

abundance: -
len: 11
j_gene: TRBJ1-2
v_gene: TRBV25-1
d_gene: -
CDR3nt: TGTGCCAGCATAGGACAGTCCGGCTACACCTTC
CDR3aa: CASIGQSGYTF

abundance: -
len: 18
j_gene: TRBJ2-1
v_gene: TRBV4-2
d_gene: -
CDR3nt: TGTGCCAGCAGCCAAGGTTCCGCCCAGGGGGGGGGCCTAGAAGAGCAGTTCTTC
CDR3aa: CASSQGSAQGGGLEEQFF

abundance: once
len: 17
j_gene: TRBJ1-1
v_gene: TRBV24-1
d_gene: -
CDR3nt: TGTGCCACCTTCCGGGAGGTAATTATTTCTAAGAACACTGAAGCTTTCTTT
CDR3aa: CATFREVIISKNTEAFF

abundance: -
len: 15
j_gene: TRBJ1-5
v_gene: TRBV12-3/TRBV12-4
d_gene: -
CDR3nt: TGTGCCAGCAGAGGGGGAGGCGATAGCAATCAGCCCCAGCATTTT
CDR3aa: CASRGGGDSNQPQHF

abundance: -
len: 14
j_gene: TRBJ2-3
v_gene: TRBV9
d_gene: -
CDR3nt: TGTGCCAGCAGCGTACAGGGATCGACAGATACGCAGTATTTT
CDR3aa: CASSVQGSTDTQYF

abundance: few
len: 13
j_gene: TRBJ2-1
v_gene: TRBV2
d_gene: -
CDR3nt: TGTGCCAGCAGTGAATCGGGCACCGGGGAGCTGTTCTTC
CDR3aa: CASSESGTGELFF

abundance: few
len: 16
j_gene: TRBJ2-3
v_gene: TRBV7-9
d_gene: TRBD1
CDR3nt: TGTGCCAGCAGCTTTCCGCGACAGGGGTTCGCAGATACGCAGTATTTT
CDR3aa: CASSFPRQGFADTQYF

abundance: few
len: 17
j_gene: TRBJ2-1
v_gene: TRBV4-2
d_gene: -
CDR3nt: TGTGCCAGCAGCCCCCCGGGGGGCGGGGGCTCCTACAATGAGCAGTTCTTC
CDR3aa: CASSPPGGGGSYNEQFF

abundance: many
len: 13
j_gene: TRBJ2-1
v_gene: TRBV12-5
d_gene: -
CDR3nt: TGTGCTAGTGGTTCAGGACAACGCAATGAGCAGTTCTTC
CDR3aa: CASGSGQRNEQFF

abundance: few
len: 15
j_gene: TRBJ2-3
v_gene: TRBV20-1
d_gene: TRBD2
CDR3nt: TGCAGTGCTAACGGACTAGCGGGGGGTTGGGATACGCAGTATTTT
CDR3aa: CSANGLAGGWDTQYF

abundance: many
len: 14
j_gene: TRBJ1-1
v_gene: TRBV5-1
d_gene: -
CDR3nt: TGTGCCAGCAGCTTAGGAGGGGGGGGGACTGAAGCTTTCTTT
CDR3aa: CASSLGGGGTEAFF

abundance: many
len: 14
j_gene: TRBJ2-7
v_gene: TRBV29-1
d_gene: TRBD2
CDR3nt: TGCAGCGTGCAACCGGGACTAGCGGCCTACGAGCAGTACTTC
CDR3aa: CSVQPGLAAYEQYF

abundance: -
len: 16
j_gene: TRBJ2-5
v_gene: TRBV6-2/TRBV6-3
d_gene: -
CDR3nt: TGTGCCAGCAGTTACCCCTTGGGTGGGGCACAAGAGACCCAGTACTTC
CDR3aa: CASSYPLGGAQETQYF

abundance: -
len: 15
j_gene: TRBJ1-4
v_gene: TRBV12-3/TRBV12-4
d_gene: -
CDR3nt: TGTGCCAGCAGTTTAAGGTCAGGGGATAATGAAAAACTGTTTTTT
CDR3aa: CASSLRSGDNEKLFF

abundance: -
len: 11
j_gene: TRBJ1-3
v_gene: TRBV28
d_gene: -
CDR3nt: TGTGCCAGCAGAAGAGAGGGCACCATATATTTT
CDR3aa: CASRREGTIYF

abundance: -
len: 15
j_gene: TRBJ1-6
v_gene: TRBV20-1
d_gene: TRBD1
CDR3nt: TGCAGTGCTAGGGTGACAGGGGGCGCCCATTCACCCCTCCACTTT
CDR3aa: CSARVTGGAHSPLHF

abundance: few
len: 15
j_gene: TRBJ2-5
v_gene: TRBV6-4
d_gene: -
CDR3nt: TGTGCCAGCAATACCACTTTCTGCGAGCGAGAGACCCAGTACTTC
CDR3aa: CASNTTFCERETQYF

abundance: -
len: 14
j_gene: TRBJ1-1
v_gene: TRBV18
d_gene: -
CDR3nt: TGTGCCAGCTCACCGAGACAGATGAACGCTGAAGCTTTCTTT
CDR3aa: CASSPRQMNAEAFF

abundance: many
len: 10
j_gene: TRBJ2-7
v_gene: TRBV10-3
d_gene: -
CDR3nt: TGTGCCACCCGGGACTACGAGCAGTACTTC
CDR3aa: CATRDYEQYF

abundance: -
len: 14
j_gene: TRBJ2-1
v_gene: TRBV20-1
d_gene: -
CDR3nt: TGCAGTGGGGGGGGCTATTCGTCCTACAATGAGCAGTTCTTC
CDR3aa: CSGGGYSSYNEQFF

abundance: few
len: 12
j_gene: TRBJ2-5
v_gene: TRBV20-1
d_gene: TRBD2
CDR3nt: TGCAGTGCTCTAGCGGGAGTGGTGACCCAGTACTTC
CDR3aa: CSALAGVVTQYF

abundance: few
len: 14
j_gene: TRBJ2-3
v_gene: TRBV12-3/TRBV12-4
d_gene: -
CDR3nt: TGTGCCAGCAGTCCCAAGCGGTACACAGATACGCAGTATTTT
CDR3aa: CASSPKRYTDTQYF

abundance: -
len: 16
j_gene: TRBJ2-4
v_gene: TRBV4-1
d_gene: TRBD2
CDR3nt: TGCGCCAGCAGCCAAGGTGCGGGGGTTCCCGCGGACATTCAGTACTTC
CDR3aa: CASSQGAGVPADIQYF

abundance: -
len: 15
j_gene: TRBJ1-1
v_gene: TRBV18
d_gene: -
CDR3nt: TGTGCCAGCTCACCCGCCCCCGGGGCGAGAACTGAAGCTTTCTTT
CDR3aa: CASSPAPGARTEAFF

abundance: -
len: 16
j_gene: TRBJ2-1
v_gene: TRBV3-1
d_gene: TRBD1
CDR3nt: TGTGTCAGCAGCCAAACACTCCGGGACAGGGGCAATGAGCAGTTCTTC
CDR3aa: CVSSQTLRDRGNEQFF

abundance: -
len: 11
j_gene: TRBJ2-1
v_gene: TRBV29-1
d_gene: -
CDR3nt: TGCAGCGTTGACAAGTTCACTGAGCAGTTCTTC
CDR3aa: CSVDKFTEQFF

abundance: many
len: 13
j_gene: TRBJ1-5
v_gene: TRBV28
d_gene: -
CDR3nt: TGTGCCAGCAGTTTTATGGGGAGACAGCCCCAGCATTTT
CDR3aa: CASSFMGRQPQHF

abundance: few
len: 16
j_gene: TRBJ2-3
v_gene: TRBV6-5
d_gene: TRBD2
CDR3nt: TGTGCCAGCAGTCGTCCGGGGGGTCATGGCACAGATACGCAGTATTTT
CDR3aa: CASSRPGGHGTDTQYF

abundance: few
len: 14
j_gene: TRBJ2-5
v_gene: TRBV6-5
d_gene: TRBD1
CDR3nt: TGTGCCAGCAGCTGGACAGGGGGACAAGAGACCCAGTACTTC
CDR3aa: CASSWTGGQETQYF

abundance: -
len: 15
j_gene: TRBJ2-3
v_gene: TRBV7-2
d_gene: -
CDR3nt: TGTGCCAGCAGCTTAGCTAGCAACATCGCAGATACGCAGTATTTT
CDR3aa: CASSLASNIADTQYF

abundance: few
len: 16
j_gene: TRBJ2-3
v_gene: TRBV27
d_gene: -
CDR3nt: TGTGCCAGCCGGAGACGCCTACTGGCTAGCACAGATACGCAGTATTTT
CDR3aa: CASRRRLLASTDTQYF

abundance: few
len: 12
j_gene: TRBJ1-2
v_gene: TRBV12-3/TRBV12-4
d_gene: TRBD1
CDR3nt: TGTGCCAGCAGGGGACAGTGGGGTGGCTACACCTTC
CDR3aa: CASRGQWGGYTF